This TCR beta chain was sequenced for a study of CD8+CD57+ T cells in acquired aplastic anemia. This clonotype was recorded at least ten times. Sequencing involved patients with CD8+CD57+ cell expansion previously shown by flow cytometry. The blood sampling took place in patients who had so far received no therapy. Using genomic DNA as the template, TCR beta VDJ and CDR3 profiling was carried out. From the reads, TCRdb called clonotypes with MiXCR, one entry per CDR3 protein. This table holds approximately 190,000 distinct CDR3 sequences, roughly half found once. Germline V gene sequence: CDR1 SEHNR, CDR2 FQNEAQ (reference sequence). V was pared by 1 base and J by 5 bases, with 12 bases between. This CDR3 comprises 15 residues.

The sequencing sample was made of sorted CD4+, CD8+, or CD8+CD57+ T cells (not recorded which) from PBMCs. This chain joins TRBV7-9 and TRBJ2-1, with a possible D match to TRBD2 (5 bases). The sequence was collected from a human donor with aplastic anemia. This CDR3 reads CASSLGGGMNNEQFF. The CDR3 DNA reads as TGTGCCAGCAGCTTAGGAGGAGGCATGAACAATGAGCAGTTCTTC.